These 5 T cell receptor beta chains originate from one sample sequenced in a study of Ad26.COV2.S vaccination and SARS-CoV-2 variants. Treatment given: approximately 18 received Ad26.COV2.S at low or high dose, single or two shots; about 5 received placebo; per-sample allocation not given. Samples came from day 63 after the first vaccine or placebo injection. Repertoires were generated with immunoSEQ multiplex PCR, while TCRdb's copy carries only in-frame clones and drops some. The table lists 500,000 or so clones, 89% of them singletons. The specimen was peripheral blood, collected in a trial of Ad26.COV2.S vaccine versus placebo. Receptors were obtained from a person aged 18-65 years who received the Ad26.COV2.S COVID-19 vaccine or a placebo.

Points on this clone: Within the sample, other DNA sequences also encode this same CDR3. The chain couples TRBV7-2 to TRBJ1-1; D unresolved. Germline loops: CDR1 SGHTA, CDR2 FQGNSA. The CDR3 length is 13 residues. V was cut by 3 bases and J by 1 base, with 6 bases left in between. CDR3 DNA sequence: TGTGCCAGCAGCTTTTGGGGGAACACTGAAGCTTTCTTT. It codes for CASSFWGNTEAFF.

J is TRBJ1-4 and V is TRBV5-1; D possibly corresponds to TRBD1 (5 bases). Germline V gene lookup returns CDR1 SGHRS and CDR2 YFSETQ. Trimming pared 0 bases from V and 7 bases from J, leaving 13 bases between. The CDR3 runs 15 residues. CDR3 coding DNA: TGCGCCAGCAGCTTGGGGGGCACAGGAGGTGAAAAACTGTTTTTT. This codes for CASSLGGTGGEKLFF.

With regard to this clone: In the same sample, other DNA sequences code for this CDR3. The chain is built from TRBV5-1 and TRBJ2-5; TRBD1 matches 7 bases. The CDR3 totals 15 residues. CDR1 is SGHRS, CDR2 YFSETQ, per germline. Trimming took 2 bases from V and 0 from J; bases not matched to a gene: 4. The CDR3 DNA sequence: TGCGCCAGCAGCTTACAGGGGCTGAACCAAGAGACCCAGTACTTC. Translation gives CASSLQGLNQETQYF.

This chain uses TRBV24-1 with TRBJ2-2, with a tentative D call TRBD1 (6 bases). The V and J ends lost 10 bases and 1 base respectively, with 12 bases between them. This CDR3 region has 14 residues. The V gene's germline CDR1 is KGHDR and CDR2 SFDVKD. The CDR3 loop is CATTGHRNTGELFF. CDR3 bases: TGTGCCACTACGGGACACCGGAACACCGGGGAGCTGTTTTTT.

The chain combines TRBV5-1 with TRBJ1-2; D is perhaps TRBD1 (6 bases). The CDR3 consists of 12 residues. Germline CDR1 is SGHRS and CDR2 is YFSETQ. V lost 2 bases to trimming and J lost 8 bases, with 10 bases between them. This CDR3 reads CASSFQGLGYTF. The CDR3 DNA sequence: TGCGCCAGCAGCTTCCAGGGGCTCGGCTACACCTTC.